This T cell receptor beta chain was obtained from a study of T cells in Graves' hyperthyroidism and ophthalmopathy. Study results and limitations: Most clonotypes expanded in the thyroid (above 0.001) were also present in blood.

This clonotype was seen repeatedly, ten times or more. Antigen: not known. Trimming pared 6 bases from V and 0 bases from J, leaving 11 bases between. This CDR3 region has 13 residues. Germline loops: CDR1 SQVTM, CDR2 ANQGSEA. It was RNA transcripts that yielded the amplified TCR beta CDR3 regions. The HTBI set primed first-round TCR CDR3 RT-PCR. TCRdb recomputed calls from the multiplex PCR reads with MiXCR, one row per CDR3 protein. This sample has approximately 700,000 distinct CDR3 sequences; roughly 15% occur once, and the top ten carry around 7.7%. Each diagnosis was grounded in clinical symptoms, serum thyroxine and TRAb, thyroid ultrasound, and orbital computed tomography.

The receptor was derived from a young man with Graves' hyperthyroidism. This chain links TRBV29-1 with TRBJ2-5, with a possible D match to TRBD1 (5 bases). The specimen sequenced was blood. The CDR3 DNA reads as TGCAGCGTAGGGGTGAACGACCAAGAGACCCAGTACTTC. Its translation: CSVGVNDQETQYF.